The 8 T cell receptor beta chains listed next were all sequenced from one sample in a study of T cells in localized non-small cell lung cancer. Only in-frame clones appear in the TCRdb table, and some are missing; sequencing was by immunoSEQ multiplex PCR. The table has around 24,000 clones, 75% to 90% seen once. Here the sequenced sample was peripheral blood, taken before any cancer treatment. The receptors were sampled from a man aged 35 to 69 with stage I squamous cell lung carcinoma.

The CDR3 DNA reads TGTGCCAGCAGCCCTCCGGGGGCGAGGACCTACGAGCAGTACTTC. Its protein product is CASSPPGARTYEQYF. The chain is built from TRBV28 and TRBJ2-7, with D perhaps being TRBD1 or TRBD2 (6 bases each). The CDR3 covers 15 residues. Trimming shortened V by 6 bases and J by 2 bases, and 17 bases separated the two germline ends. Germline CDR1 MDHEN, CDR2 SYDVKM. The variable domain in full, with the rest retrieved from reference TRBV28 and TRBJ2-7, is DVKVTQSSRYLVKRTGEKVFLECVQDMDHENMFWYRQDPGLGLRLIYFSYDVKMKEKGDIPEGYSVSREKKERFSLILESASTNQTSMYLCASSPPGARTYEQYFGPGTRLTVT.

The CDR3 here is CASSTFGGKLFF. The CDR3 DNA reads TGTGCCAGCAGCACTTTCGGGGGAAAACTGTTTTTT. The rearrangement uses TRBV7-2 and TRBJ1-4, with D perhaps TRBD1 (5 bases). The CDR3 contains 12 residues. V shed 5 bases and J shed 10 bases, with 11 bases lying between them. CDR1 and CDR2 (germline): SGHTA, FQGNSA.

This rearrangement joins TRBV7-6 to TRBJ1-6, with D unclear. CDR3 size: 13 residues. Per the germline V gene, CDR1 is SGHVS and CDR2 is FNYEAQ. Deletions cut 1 base from V and 6 bases from J, with 4 bases between. The CDR3 bases are TGTGCCAGCAGCTTAGGTGGTAATTCACCCCTCCACTTT. Protein product: CASSLGGNSPLHF.

This chain uses TRBV28 with TRBJ2-7; D is undetermined. The CDR3 has 12 amino acids. From germline, CDR1 is MDHEN and CDR2 SYDVKM. V shed 2 bases and J shed 4 bases, with 6 bases lying between them. The CDR3 reads CASSLPGYEQYF. Here the CDR3 DNA reads TGTGCCAGCAGTTTACCTGGTTACGAGCAGTACTTC.

The chain carries TRBV5-4 and TRBJ1-1; 8 bases fit TRBD1. Trimming cost V 0 bases and J 0 bases; bases outside gene matches: 4. The CDR3 spans 16 residues. Germline CDR1 and CDR2: SGHNT and YYREEE (reference sequence). The CDR3 here is CASSLGGRGLNTEAFF. DNA of the CDR3: TGTGCCAGCAGCTTGGGGGGCAGGGGGCTGAACACTGAAGCTTTCTTT.

The chain recombines TRBV12-5 with TRBJ2-4; 9 positions agree with TRBD1. Trimming cost V 5 bases and J 8 bases; bases outside gene matches: 4. The CDR3 has 13 residues. Germline V lookup: CDR1 LGHNT, CDR2 FRNRAP. CDR3 in DNA: TGTGCTAGTGGTAATGACAGGGGGGACATTCAGTACTTC. Protein product: CASGNDRGDIQYF.

The rearrangement joins TRBV13 to TRBJ1-5; no reliable D call. This CDR3 is built from 12 residues. Per the germline V gene, CDR1 is PRHDT and CDR2 is FYEKMQ (reference sequence). Between the trimmed V and J ends, which lost 6 bases and 6 bases, there was a span of 9 bases. The CDR3 is CASSLPGQPQHF. CDR3 nucleotide sequence: TGTGCCAGCAGTTTACCCGGTCAGCCCCAGCATTTT.

The chain has TRBV9 and TRBJ1-1; D perhaps matches TRBD1 (5 bases). Germline V gene lookup returns CDR1 SGDLS and CDR2 YYNGEE. Trimming shortened V by 7 bases and J by 5 bases, and 18 bases separated the two germline ends. The CDR3 runs 14 residues. CDR3 in amino acids: CASSRGDLPTEAFF. The CDR3 nucleotides are TGTGCCAGCTCACGGGGCGATCTCCCAACTGAAGCTTTCTTT.